These 8 T cell receptor beta chains originate from one sample sequenced in a study of shared clonotypes between healthy human individuals. Profiling relied on immunoSEQ multiplex PCR, and the TCRdb table lists in-frame clones only, not all of them. The sample consists of roughly 760,000 clones, roughly 70% of them appearing once. Sequencing was performed on memory CD4+ T cells sorted from blood. As for subset: CD45RA-negative fraction. The receptors stem from a woman aged 30 to 39 in good health.

The chain joins TRBV5-4 to TRBJ2-7; D possibly corresponds to TRBD1 (6 bases). The V gene lost 4 bases and the J gene lost 2 bases, with 19 bases spanning the gap. CDR3 length equals 16 residues. Germline assignment: CDR1 SGHNT and CDR2 YYREEE (reference sequence). CDR3 in DNA: TGTGCCAGCAGCAGGCAAACCGGGACAAGAACCTACGAGCAGTACTTC. Translation: CASSRQTGTRTYEQYF.

The chain recombines TRBV5-1 with TRBJ1-4, with a possible D match to TRBD1 (5 bases). The CDR3 is made up of 13 amino acids. The germline V gene has CDR1 SGHRS and CDR2 YFSETQ. The V end lost 4 bases, the J end lost 8 bases, and 12 bases lay between the germline ends. The CDR3 here is CASSPWDGEKLFF. DNA of the CDR3: TGCGCCAGCAGCCCCTGGGACGGGGAAAAACTGTTTTTT.

The genes are TRBV28 and TRBJ1-2; D might be TRBD1 (5 bases). V was cut by 6 bases and J by 7 bases, with 9 bases left in between. CDR1 and CDR2 (germline): MDHEN, SYDVKM. This CDR3 spans 11 amino acids. CDR3 region: CASSQDTGYTF. The CDR3 DNA sequence: TGTGCCAGCAGCCAGGACACTGGCTACACCTTC.

The chain employs TRBV10-2 and TRBJ1-5, with a possible D match to TRBD1 (5 bases). Trimming left V 6 bases short and J 2 bases short, with 20 bases between. This CDR3 is built from 17 residues. Germline loops: CDR1 WSHSY, CDR2 SAAADI. The CDR3 DNA reads TGCGCCAGCAGCGATAAATCAAGGGGTGGCGGCAATCAGCCCCAGCATTTT. Protein sequence: CASSDKSRGGGNQPQHF.

The chain couples TRBV6-5 to TRBJ2-1; TRBD2 aligns across 7 bases. The CDR3 is 14 residues long. J gave up 6 bases and V 6 bases, and 8 bases lay outside the gene matches. Germline V gene sequence: CDR1 MNHEY, CDR2 SVGAGI. The CDR3 sequence is CASSTTGTTNEQFF. Written as DNA, the CDR3 is TGTGCCAGCAGCACGACCGGGACTACCAATGAGCAGTTCTTC.

The gene calls are TRBV11-2 and TRBJ2-7; tentatively, D is TRBD1 or TRBD2 (6 bases each). CDR1 SGHAT and CDR2 FQNNGV come from the germline V gene. V lost 8 bases, J lost 2 bases, and 16 bases lay in between. The CDR3 has 14 amino acids. The CDR3: CASGQWDLPYEQYF. DNA for the CDR3: TGTGCCAGCGGACAGTGGGACTTACCCTACGAGCAGTACTTC.

This clone was seen only a few times. V and J are TRBV5-6 and TRBJ1-1; tentative D call: TRBD1 (5 bases). Germline CDR1 is SGHDT and CDR2 is YYEEEE. The CDR3 covers 15 residues. V was pared by 3 bases and J by 5 bases, with 17 bases between. For the CDR3, the DNA is TGTGCCAGCAGCTCCCGGGGAGGGGTCAAGACTGAAGCTTTCTTT. This translates into CASSSRGGVKTEAFF. The full variable domain, with the rest looked up from reference TRBV5-6 and TRBJ1-1, is DAGVTQSPTHLIKTRGQQVTLRCSPKSGHDTVSWYQQALGQGPQFIFQYYEEEERQRGNFPDRFSGHQFPNYSSELNVNALLLGDSALYLCASSSRGGVKTEAFFGQGTRLTVV.

Points on this clone: A read error is possible here, since a much larger clone lies one base away. The rearrangement uses TRBV10-2 and TRBJ2-7, with a possible D match to TRBD2 (5 bases). Germline V CDR1 and CDR2: WSHSY, SAAADI. Trimming removed 3 bases from V and 6 bases from J, with 21 bases in between. The CDR3 consists of 16 residues. CDR3 coding DNA: TGCGCCAGCAGTGATTTTCGAGACACCGGGGATAGCGAGCAGTACTTC. It is translated as CASSDFRDTGDSEQYF.